This T cell receptor (beta chain) was sequenced for a study of T cells after yellow fever vaccination (dated by TCRdb to the late 2010s). Concerning the study at large: The SMART-Seq v4 Ultra Low Input RNA kit was used to prepare libraries from fractions with low cell numbers. Two healthy male donors, one aged 18 to 30 and one aged 30 to 40 years, made up the cohort. To follow T-cell clones before and after both primary and booster YFV17D yellow fever vaccination, bulk TCR alpha and beta repertoires underwent longitudinal sequencing. Bulk PBMC replicates and cell subsets were isolated from blood drawn at multiple timepoints before and after both primary and secondary immunization.

The research as a whole found: After the booster, most clones that had expanded after primary vaccination were detected again (almost 97% of CD4 and around 88% of CD8), suggesting broad maintenance of memory. Compared with the primary T-cell response, the secondary T-cell response was faster but weaker, reaching its peak on day 5 rather than on day 15. Because only two donors were included in the study, the extent to which the findings can be generalized is limited. A small fraction of clonotypes showed up in both the CD4 and CD8 compartments, probably as a result of convergent recombination. Computational filtering was needed because FACS-sorted repertoires could contain abundant contaminating clonotypes from the bulk population.

Spanning cysteine to phenylalanine, the CDR3 consists of 13 amino acids. Only the CDR3 region is kept as DNA, spanning 39 bases read in frame from base 1. The germline V gene supplies CDR1 SQVTM and CDR2 ANQGSEA. The sequencing machine was an Illumina NovaSeq 6000. TCR cDNA was synthesized by 5'RACE template switching, through which a universal primer site and unique molecular identifiers were introduced. Priming of cDNA synthesis was performed from both the TCR alpha and TCR beta constant segments. Library amplification used two PCR steps, and the second PCR step added sample barcodes and sequencing adapters. Sequencing of libraries was done on Illumina HiSeq 2500 (2x100 bp) or NovaSeq (2x150 bp). The paper's processing steps were these. MIGEC was used to demultiplex reads and collapse the reads into UMI consensus sequences, and MiXCR was used for V(D)J alignment. Vaccine-responding clonotypes were defined with edgeR using replicate PBMC samples, requiring FDR below 0.01 and a log2 fold change above 5 up to day 15. Each bulk clonotype received a CD4 or CD8 identity based on whether the sequenced CD4 or CD8 repertoire contained that clonotype at higher abundance. TCRdb itself trimmed the public reads at Q25 with fastp, ran MiXCR and retained productive beta chains. Each record represents a unique CDR3 protein, reported with the most common genes and DNA among its rows. These V and J calls derive from TCRdb rather than the authors' analysis. The sample yields about 310,000 distinct CDR3 sequences; around 4% were counted once. The ten largest clonotypes hold 23% of the sample.

Sample treatment or condition, as interpreted from the label and publication: live attenuated yellow fever vaccine strain. At each blood-draw timepoint, two biological replicates of bulk PBMCs were obtained. PBMCs were isolated from peripheral blood using a standard Ficoll-Paque protocol. RNA was extracted with TriZol from bulk PBMCs, CD4 and CD8 fractions, and dextramer-positive and dextramer-negative fractions. Concerning this clonotype: Its antigen specificity is not known. This clone may be a read error of a much larger clone one base away.

The sequence links TRBV29-1 to TRBJ2-7; 9 middle bases align to TRBD1. This clonotype was obtained from a man between 18 and 35 years old who received the YFV17D yellow fever vaccine. The source material was PBMCs, sampled on the day of the yellow fever booster vaccination. The nucleotide sequence is given as TGCAGAGTTGAAGGGACAGGGACCTACGAGCAGTACTTC. This is translated as CRVEGTGTYEQYF.